This TCR beta chain derives from a study of technical replicates of blood from a handful of donors. The data were produced by immunoSEQ multiplex PCR, yet TCRdb's version contains in-frame clones alone and is incomplete. The sample shows around 80,000 clones, 95% to 98% of them seen only once. The CDR3 is made up of 12 amino acids. Trimming took off 1 base at V and 7 bases at J, with 7 bases between the two ends. Germline lookup yields CDR1 SGHTA and CDR2 FQGNSA. The receptor was isolated from a human donor in good health. This rearrangement joins TRBV7-2 to TRBJ1-2; D ambiguous. Sequenced: T cells isolated from PBMCs. In nucleotides, the CDR3 is TGTGCCAGCAGCTTAGATCAGGTTGGCTACACCTTC. Protein: CASSLDQVGYTF.